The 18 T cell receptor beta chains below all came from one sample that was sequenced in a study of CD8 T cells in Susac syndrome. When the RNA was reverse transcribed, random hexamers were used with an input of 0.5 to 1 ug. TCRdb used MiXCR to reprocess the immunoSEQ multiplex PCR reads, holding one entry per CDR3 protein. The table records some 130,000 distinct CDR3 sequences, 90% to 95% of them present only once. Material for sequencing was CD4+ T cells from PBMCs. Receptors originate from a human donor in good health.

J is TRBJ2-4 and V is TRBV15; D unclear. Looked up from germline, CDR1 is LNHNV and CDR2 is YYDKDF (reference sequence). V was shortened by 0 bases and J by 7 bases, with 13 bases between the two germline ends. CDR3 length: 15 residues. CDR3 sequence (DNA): TGTGCCACCAGCAGAGAAGGAAAAGGGCGGAACATTCAGTACTTC. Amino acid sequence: CATSREGKGRNIQYF.

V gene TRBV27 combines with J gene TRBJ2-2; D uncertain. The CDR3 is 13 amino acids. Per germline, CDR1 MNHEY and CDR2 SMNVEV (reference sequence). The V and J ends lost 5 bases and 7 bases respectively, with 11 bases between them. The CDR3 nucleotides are TGTGCCAGCAGTCAGGCATGGATCGGGGAGCTGTTTTTT. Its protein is CASSQAWIGELFF.

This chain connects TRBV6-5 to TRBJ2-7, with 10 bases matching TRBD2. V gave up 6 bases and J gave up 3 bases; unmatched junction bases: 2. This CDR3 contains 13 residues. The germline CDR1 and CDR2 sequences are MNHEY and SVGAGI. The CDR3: CASSSSGSYEQYF. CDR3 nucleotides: TGTGCCAGCAGCTCTAGCGGGAGCTACGAGCAGTACTTC.

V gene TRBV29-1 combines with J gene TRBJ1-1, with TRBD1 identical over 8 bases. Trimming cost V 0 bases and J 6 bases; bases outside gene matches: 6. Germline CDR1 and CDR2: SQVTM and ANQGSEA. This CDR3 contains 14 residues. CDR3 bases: TGCAGCGTTGAAGATGGACAGGGCGTTGCTGAAGCTTTCTTT. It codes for CSVEDGQGVAEAFF. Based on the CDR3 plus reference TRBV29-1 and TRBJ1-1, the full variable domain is SAVISQKPSRDICQRGTSLTIQCQVDSQVTMMFWYRQQPGQSLTLIATANQGSEATYESGFVIDKFPISRPNLTFSTLTVSNMSPEDSSIYLCSVEDGQGVAEAFFGQGTRLTVV.

The DNA for the CDR3 is TGTGCCACCGGACAGGGTTACGAGCAGTACTTC. This sequence encodes CATGQGYEQYF. The rearrangement uses TRBV19 and TRBJ2-7, with TRBD1 matching over 8 bases. Trimming removed 10 bases from V and 4 bases from J; junction bases left unmatched: 3. This CDR3 has 11 amino acids. CDR1 LNHDA and CDR2 SQIVND come from the germline V gene (reference sequence).

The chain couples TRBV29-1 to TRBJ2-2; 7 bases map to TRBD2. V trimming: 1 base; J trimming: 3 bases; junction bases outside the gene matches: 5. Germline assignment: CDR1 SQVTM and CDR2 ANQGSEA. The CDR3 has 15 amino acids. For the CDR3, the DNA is TGCAGCGTTGAAGGCCCTAGCGGACACACCGGGGAGCTGTTTTTT. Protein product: CSVEGPSGHTGELFF.

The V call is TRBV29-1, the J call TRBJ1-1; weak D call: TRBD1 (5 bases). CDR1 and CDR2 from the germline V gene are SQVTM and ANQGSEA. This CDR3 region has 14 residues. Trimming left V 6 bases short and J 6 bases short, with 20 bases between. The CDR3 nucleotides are TGCAGCGTCCCACAGGCGGGCCCCGGGGCTGAAGCTTTCTTT. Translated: CSVPQAGPGAEAFF.

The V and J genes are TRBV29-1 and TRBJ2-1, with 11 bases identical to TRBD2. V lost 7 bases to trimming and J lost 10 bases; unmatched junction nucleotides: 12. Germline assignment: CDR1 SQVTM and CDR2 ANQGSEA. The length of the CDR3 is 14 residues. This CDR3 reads CSAGATSGTREQFF. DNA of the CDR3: TGCAGCGCCGGGGCGACTAGCGGGACTCGAGAGCAGTTCTTC.

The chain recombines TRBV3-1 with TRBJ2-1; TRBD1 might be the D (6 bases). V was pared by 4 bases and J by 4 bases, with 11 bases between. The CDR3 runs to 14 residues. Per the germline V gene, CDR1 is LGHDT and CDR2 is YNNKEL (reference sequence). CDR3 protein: CASSRTGQYNEQFF. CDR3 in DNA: TGTGCCAGCAGCCGAACAGGGCAATACAATGAGCAGTTCTTC.

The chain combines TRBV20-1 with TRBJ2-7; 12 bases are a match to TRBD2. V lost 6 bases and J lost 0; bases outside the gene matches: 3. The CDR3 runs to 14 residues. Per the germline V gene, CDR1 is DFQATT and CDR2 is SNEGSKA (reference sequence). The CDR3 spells CSATTSGSSYEQYF. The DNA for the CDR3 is TGCAGTGCCACGACTAGCGGGAGCTCCTACGAGCAGTACTTC.

The DNA for the CDR3 is TGCAGCGCCGGGAGTCCCACAGATACGCAGTATTTT. Its protein is CSAGSPTDTQYF. The chain has TRBV29-1 and TRBJ2-3, with D possibly matching TRBD2 (6 bases). Germline CDR1 SQVTM, CDR2 ANQGSEA. Trimming removed 7 bases from V and 2 bases from J, with 10 bases in between. The CDR3 is 12 amino acids.

CDR3: CASSSRTSGSRDTQYF. The CDR3, as DNA: TGTGCCAGCAGTTCGCGGACTAGCGGGAGCAGGGATACGCAGTATTTT. V and J are TRBV28 and TRBJ2-3; 13 bases map to TRBD2. The CDR3 has 16 residues. Germline values: CDR1 MDHEN, CDR2 SYDVKM. Germline trimming cut 4 bases from V and 6 bases from J; bases unmatched to any gene: 7.

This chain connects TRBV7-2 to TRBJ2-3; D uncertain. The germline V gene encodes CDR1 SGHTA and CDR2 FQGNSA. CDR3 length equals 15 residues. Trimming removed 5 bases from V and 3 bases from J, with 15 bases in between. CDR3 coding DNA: TGTGCCAGCAGCCCGCGGCCCTTGCGGACAGATACGCAGTATTTT. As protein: CASSPRPLRTDTQYF.

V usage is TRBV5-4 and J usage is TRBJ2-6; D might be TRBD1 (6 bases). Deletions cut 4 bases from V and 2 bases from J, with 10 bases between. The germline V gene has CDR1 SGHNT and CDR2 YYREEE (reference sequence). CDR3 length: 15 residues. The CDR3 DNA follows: TGTGCCAGCAGCGGAAGGGGGACTGGGGCCAACGTCCTGACTTTC. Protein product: CASSGRGTGANVLTF.

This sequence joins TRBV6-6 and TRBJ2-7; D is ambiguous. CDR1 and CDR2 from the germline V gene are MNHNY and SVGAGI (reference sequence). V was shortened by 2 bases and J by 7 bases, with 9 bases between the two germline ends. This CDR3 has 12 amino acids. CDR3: CASSYPDTEQYF. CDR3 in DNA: TGTGCCAGCAGTTACCCTGACACAGAGCAGTACTTC.

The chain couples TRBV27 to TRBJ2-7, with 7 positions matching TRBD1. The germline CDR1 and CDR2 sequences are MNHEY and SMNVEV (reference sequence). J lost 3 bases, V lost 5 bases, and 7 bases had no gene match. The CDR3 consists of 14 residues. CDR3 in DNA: TGTGCCAGCAGTCAACGGACAGGTTTCTACGAGCAGTACTTC. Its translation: CASSQRTGFYEQYF.

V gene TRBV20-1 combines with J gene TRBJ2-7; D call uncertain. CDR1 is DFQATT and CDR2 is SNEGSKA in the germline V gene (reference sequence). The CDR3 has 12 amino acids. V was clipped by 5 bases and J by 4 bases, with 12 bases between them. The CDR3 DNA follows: TGCAGTGCTTACAGAGACCGTTACGAGCAGTACTTC. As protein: CSAYRDRYEQYF.

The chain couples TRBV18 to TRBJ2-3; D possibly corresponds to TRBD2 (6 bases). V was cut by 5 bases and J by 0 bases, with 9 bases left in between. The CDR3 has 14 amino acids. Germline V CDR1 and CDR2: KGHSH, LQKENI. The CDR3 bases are TGTGCCAGCTCAGCGGGACCTAGCACAGATACGCAGTATTTT. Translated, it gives CASSAGPSTDTQYF.